The 5 T cell receptor beta chains presented below share a single source sample, sequenced in a study of T cells in localized non-small cell lung cancer. Using immunoSEQ multiplex PCR, the repertoire was profiled, and TCRdb retains in-frame clones only, with some absent. The sample contains some 130,000 clones, about 90% of which appear only once. Sequencing was performed on peripheral blood, taken before any cancer treatment. These receptors originate from a female donor at least 60 years old with stage I lung adenocarcinoma.

The chain joins TRBV9 to TRBJ2-5; 9 bases line up with TRBD1. The CDR3 length is 16 residues. The J segment lost 4 bases and the V segment lost 4 bases, leaving 11 bases of the junction unmatched. CDR1 and CDR2 from the germline V gene are SGDLS and YYNGEE. CDR3 nucleotides: TGTGCCAGCAGCCCCGAACAGGGGGCGGACGGAGAGACCCAGTACTTC. Translation gives CASSPEQGADGETQYF.

This clone was observed a single time. Because the CDR3's place on the DNA is in doubt, the DNA is left out and the CDR3 is given as listed by TCRdb. V usage is TRBV2 and J usage is TRBJ1-5; the D call of TRBD1 is as the table states it, not checked on the DNA. CDR1 is SNHLY and CDR2 is FYNNEI in the germline V gene. The CDR3 is 15 amino acids long, termini counted. CDR3: CASTSGQGGHQPQHF.

This clone appeared a single time. The chain uses TRBV7-2 and TRBJ2-3, with D unresolved. V was clipped by 4 bases and J by 2 bases, with 16 bases between them. Germline V CDR1 and CDR2: SGHTA, FQGNSA. The CDR3 is 16 amino acids. CDR3 loop: CASSSSPRSATDTQYF. Written as DNA, the CDR3 is TGTGCCAGCAGCTCCTCCCCCCGCAGCGCCACAGATACGCAGTATTTT. Supplemented by reference TRBV7-2 and TRBJ2-3, the full variable domain reads GAGVSQSPSNKVTEKGKDVELRCDPISGHTALYWYRQSLGQGLEFLIYFQGNSAPDKSGLPSDRFSAERTGGSVSTLTIQRTQQEDSAVYLCASSSSPRSATDTQYFGPGTRLTVL.

The chain employs TRBV27 and TRBJ2-7, with D perhaps TRBD1 (5 bases). CDR3 size: 13 residues. V lost 11 bases, J lost 2 bases, and 16 bases lay in between. Per the germline V gene, CDR1 is MNHEY and CDR2 is SMNVEV (reference sequence). The CDR3 loop is CALGAGIPYEQYF. CDR3 sequence (DNA): TGTGCCCTAGGGGCAGGGATCCCCTACGAGCAGTACTTC.

Only one count was recorded for this clone. The chain has TRBV7-9 and TRBJ2-3, with a tentative D call TRBD2 (5 bases). The CDR3 contains 14 residues. The germline CDR1 and CDR2 sequences are SEHNR and FQNEAQ (reference sequence). V was pared by 5 bases and J by 1 base, with 10 bases between. CDR3 in DNA: TGTGCCAGCAGCCGCTCCGGGGGCACAGATACGCAGTATTTT. It yields the protein CASSRSGGTDTQYF.